This T cell receptor (beta chain) was sequenced during a study of beta chain features in type 1 diabetes. About the study: Cell yields, gender and age were similar in healthy donors and patients. General study points: Shorter TCRB CDR3s, moderately but significantly so, marked every one of the four CD4+ subsets in Type 1 diabetes patients. Patients showed naive, central memory and Treg TCRB repertoires that appeared more similar than those of healthy donors.

Isolated RNA was reverse transcribed in full, so expressed TCRB transcripts were sequenced. An average of approximately 3.4 million reads was obtained for naive, central memory and regulatory T cell samples. The data were produced by immunoSEQ multiplex PCR, yet TCRdb's version contains in-frame clones alone and is incomplete. Among some 350,000 clones listed, roughly 9.8% were seen once. The CDR3 is 15 residues long. CDR1 and CDR2 (germline): KGHSH, LQKENI. Trimming at V came to 3 bases and at J to 4 bases, leaving 9 bases not matched to a gene. As for this clone: Antigen specificity is unknown.

Blood was collected once per donor into heparin, averaging about 110 mL. This TCR was recovered from a man aged 25 to 40 with type 1 diabetes. Sequencing input: central memory CD4+ T cells from blood. V usage is TRBV18 and J usage is TRBJ2-7; TRBD2 agrees at 7 bases. The CDR3, as DNA: TGTGCCAGCTCACCCACTAGCGTAATGCGATACGAGCAGTACTTC. Its protein is CASSPTSVMRYEQYF.